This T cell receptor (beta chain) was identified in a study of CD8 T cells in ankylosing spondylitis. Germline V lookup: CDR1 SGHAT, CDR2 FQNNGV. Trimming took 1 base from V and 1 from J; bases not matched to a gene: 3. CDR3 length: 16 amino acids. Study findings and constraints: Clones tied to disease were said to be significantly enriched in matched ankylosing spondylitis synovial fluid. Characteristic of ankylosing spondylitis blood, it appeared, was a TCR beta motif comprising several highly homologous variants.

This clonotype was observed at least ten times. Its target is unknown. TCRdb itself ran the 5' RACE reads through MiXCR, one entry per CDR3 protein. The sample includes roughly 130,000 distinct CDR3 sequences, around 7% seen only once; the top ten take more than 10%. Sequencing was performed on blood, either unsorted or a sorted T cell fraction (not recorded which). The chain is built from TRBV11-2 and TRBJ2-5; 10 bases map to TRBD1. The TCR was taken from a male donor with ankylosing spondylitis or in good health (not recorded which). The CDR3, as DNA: TGTGCCAGCAGCTTAGGGACAGGGGGAGCCCAAGAGACCCAGTACTTC. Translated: CASSLGTGGAQETQYF.